This T cell receptor beta chain was sequenced during a study of cytomegalovirus exposure and HLA in healthy donors. Germline-derived CDR1 and CDR2 are SNHLY and FYNNEI. Trimming removed 6 bases from V and 3 bases from J, with 6 bases in between. This CDR3 spans 11 amino acids. The study's findings and limits: Cytomegalovirus association was listed for 164 TCR beta chains.

With 60 Vbeta and 13 Jbeta primers, the PCR was carried out. The repertoire was sequenced with immunoSEQ multiplex PCR; TCRdb's copy has only in-frame clones and lacks some. Seen in this sample are roughly 200,000 clones; the ten most common clones hold 6.5%. About this clone itself: Its antigen is still unknown.

The chain combines TRBV2 with TRBJ2-7; D is ambiguous. The TCR comes from a young man in good health and CMV-seronegative. The sequenced sample was PBMCs. The CDR3 DNA is TGTGCCAGCAGACAGTTCTACGAGCAGTACTTC. This gives the protein CASRQFYEQYF.